Listed below are T cell receptor beta chains from one sample, sequenced in a study of cytomegalovirus exposure and HLA in healthy donors. Clones were read by immunoSEQ multiplex PCR, and TCRdb kept only the in-frame ones, dropping some. The table shows just over 150,000 clones, with roughly 81% occurring only once. What was sequenced was PBMCs. Receptor source: a man aged 18 to 29 in good health and CMV-seropositive. CDR3s include the opening cysteine and the closing phenylalanine or tryptophan. The D gene is left open where the match is weak. Only some rows state a clone size, as once, few, many or a class for expanded clones.

j_call clone_size v_call d_call cdr3_nt cdr3_aa
TRBJ2-1 - TRBV4-1 TRBD2 TGCGCCAGCAGCCAAGGACTAGCGGCCCTGGAATACAATGAGCAGTTCTTC CASSQGLAALEYNEQFF
TRBJ2-1 - TRBV9 - TGTGCCAGCAGCGTAGCTACGTCGAATGAGCAGTTCTTC CASSVATSNEQFF
TRBJ2-7 once TRBV10-3 TRBD1 TGTGCCATCAGTGAGGGTATATCCGGACAGGGATCCTACGAGCAGTACTTC CAISEGISGQGSYEQYF
TRBJ2-7 - TRBV4-3 TRBD2 TGCGCCAGCAGCCAAGGCGGCGGGGGGGCCTCCTCCTACGAGCAGTACTTC CASSQGGGGASSYEQYF
TRBJ2-7 - TRBV7-2 - TGTGCCAGCAGCTTAGCGGGAGCCTACGAGCAGTACTTC CASSLAGAYEQYF
TRBJ1-2 - TRBV18 - TGTGCCAGCTCACCACCGGAAAGAGAGACATATGGCTACACCTTC CASSPPERETYGYTF
TRBJ2-5 - TRBV11-2 TRBD2 TGTGCCAGCAGCTTCACTAGCGGGGGGGCGGGAGAGACCCAGTACTTC CASSFTSGGAGETQYF
TRBJ1-5 - TRBV19 - TGTGCCAGTAGTTCCCCAGGGGCCCCGGGGAATCAGCCCCAGCATTTT CASSSPGAPGNQPQHF
TRBJ2-5 once TRBV7-7 TRBD2 TGTGCTAGCAGCGCGGGGACTAGCGTCGAACTGACCCAGTACTTC CASSAGTSVELTQYF
TRBJ1-2 - TRBV19 TRBD1 TGTGCCAGTAGTTCAGGGGGCTGGAACTATGGCTATACCTTC CASSSGGWNYGYTF
TRBJ2-5 - TRBV15 - TGTGCCACCAGCTTACTCAGGAGGGAGACCCAGTACTTC CATSLLRRETQYF
TRBJ2-4 - TRBV5-1 - TGCGCCAGCAGGGAGCTAGCCAAAAACATTCAGTACTTC CASRELAKNIQYF
TRBJ1-6 - TRBV11-2 TRBD1 TGTGCCAGCAGCCCCCGACAGGGGGACTATAATTCACCCCTCCACTTT CASSPRQGDYNSPLHF